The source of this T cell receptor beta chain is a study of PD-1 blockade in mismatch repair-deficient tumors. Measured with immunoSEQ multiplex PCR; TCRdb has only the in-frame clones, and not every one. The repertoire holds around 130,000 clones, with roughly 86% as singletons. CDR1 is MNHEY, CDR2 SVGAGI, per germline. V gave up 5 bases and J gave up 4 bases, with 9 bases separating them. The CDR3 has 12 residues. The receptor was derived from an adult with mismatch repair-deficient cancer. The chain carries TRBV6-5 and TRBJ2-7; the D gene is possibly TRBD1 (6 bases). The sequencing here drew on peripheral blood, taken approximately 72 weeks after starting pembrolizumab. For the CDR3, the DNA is TGTGCCAGCAGTCCACAGGGATACGAGCAGTACTTC. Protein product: CASSPQGYEQYF.